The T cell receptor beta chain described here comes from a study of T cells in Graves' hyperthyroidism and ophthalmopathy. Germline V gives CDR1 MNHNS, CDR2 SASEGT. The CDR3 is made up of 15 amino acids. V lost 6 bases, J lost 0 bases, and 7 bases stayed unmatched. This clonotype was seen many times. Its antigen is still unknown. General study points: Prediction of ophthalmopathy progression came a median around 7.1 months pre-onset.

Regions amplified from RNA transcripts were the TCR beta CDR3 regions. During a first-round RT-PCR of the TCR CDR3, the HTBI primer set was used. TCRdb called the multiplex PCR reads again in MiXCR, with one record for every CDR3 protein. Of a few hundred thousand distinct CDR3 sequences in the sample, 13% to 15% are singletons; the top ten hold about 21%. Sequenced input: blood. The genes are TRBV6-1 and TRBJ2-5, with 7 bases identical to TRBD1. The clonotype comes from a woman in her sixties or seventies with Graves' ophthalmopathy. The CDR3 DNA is TGTGCCAGCAGCCGTGGGGACAGCTACCAAGAGACCCAGTACTTC. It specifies CASSRGDSYQETQYF.